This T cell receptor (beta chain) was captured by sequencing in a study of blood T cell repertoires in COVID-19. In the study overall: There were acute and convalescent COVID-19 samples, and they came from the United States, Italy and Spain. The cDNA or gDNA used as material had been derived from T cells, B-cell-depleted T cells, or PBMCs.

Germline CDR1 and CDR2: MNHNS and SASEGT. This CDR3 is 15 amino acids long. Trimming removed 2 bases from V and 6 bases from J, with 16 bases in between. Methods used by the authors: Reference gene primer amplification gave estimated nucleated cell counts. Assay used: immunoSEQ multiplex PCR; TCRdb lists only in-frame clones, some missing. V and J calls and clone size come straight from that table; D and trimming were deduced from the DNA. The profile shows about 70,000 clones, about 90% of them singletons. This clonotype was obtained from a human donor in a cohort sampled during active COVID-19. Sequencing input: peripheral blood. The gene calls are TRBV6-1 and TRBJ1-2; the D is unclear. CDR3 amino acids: CASSETIRGLDGYTF. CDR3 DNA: TGTGCCAGCAGTGAAACGATTCGAGGGTTGGATGGCTACACCTTC.